Below are 2 T cell receptor beta chains sequenced from a single sample in a study of blood T cells in healthy people across ages. A second roughly 6 to 11 cycle PCR used barcoded and J-beta primers. TCRdb reanalysed the 5' RACE reads using MiXCR and keeps one entry per CDR3 protein. The table lists 1.5 million to 2 million distinct CDR3 sequences, around 48% of them singletons. The source material was blood. The receptor source for this set is a woman aged 35 to 49 in good health.

The rearrangement links TRBV20-1 to TRBJ1-2, with 10 bases matching TRBD1. V trimming: 6 bases; J trimming: 7 bases; junction bases outside the gene matches: 8. Germline V gives CDR1 DFQATT, CDR2 SNEGSKA (reference sequence). The CDR3 extends over 13 amino acids. The DNA for the CDR3 is TGCAGTGCAGGACAGGGGGGCAGATCTGGCTACACCTTC. Translation gives CSAGQGGRSGYTF.

Only a few counts were recorded for this clonotype. This chain uses TRBV7-2 with TRBJ2-1, with TRBD2 as a possible D gene (6 bases). TRBJ2-7 matches the DNA end more closely, so the J call is doubtful. Germline V gene lookup returns CDR1 SGHTA and CDR2 FQGNSA. There are 14 residues in the CDR3. This chain's CDR3 is CASSLEGSYNEQYF. For the CDR3, the DNA is TGTGCCAGCAGCTTGGAGGGCTCCTACAATGAGCAGTACTTC.